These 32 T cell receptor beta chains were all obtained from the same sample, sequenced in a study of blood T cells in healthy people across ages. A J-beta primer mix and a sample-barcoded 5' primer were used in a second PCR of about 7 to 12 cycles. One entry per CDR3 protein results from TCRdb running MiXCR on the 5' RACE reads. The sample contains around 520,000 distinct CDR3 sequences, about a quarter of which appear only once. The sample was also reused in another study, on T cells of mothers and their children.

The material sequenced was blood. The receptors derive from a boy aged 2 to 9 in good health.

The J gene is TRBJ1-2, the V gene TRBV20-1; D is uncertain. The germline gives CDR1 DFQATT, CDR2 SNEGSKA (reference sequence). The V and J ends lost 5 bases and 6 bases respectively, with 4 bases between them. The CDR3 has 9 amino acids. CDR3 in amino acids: CSAPNGYTF. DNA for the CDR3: TGCAGTGCTCCGAATGGCTACACCTTC.

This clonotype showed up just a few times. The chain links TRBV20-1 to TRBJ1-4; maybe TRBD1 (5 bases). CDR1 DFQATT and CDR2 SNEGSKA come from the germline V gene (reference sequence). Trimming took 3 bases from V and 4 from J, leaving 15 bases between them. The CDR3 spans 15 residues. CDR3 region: CSASGQAGDNEKLFF. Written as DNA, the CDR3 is TGCAGTGCTAGCGGTCAAGCGGGGGATAATGAAAAACTGTTTTTT.

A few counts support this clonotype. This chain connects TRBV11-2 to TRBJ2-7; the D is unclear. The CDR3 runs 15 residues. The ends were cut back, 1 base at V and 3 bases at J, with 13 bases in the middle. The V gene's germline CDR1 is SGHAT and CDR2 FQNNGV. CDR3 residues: CASSLARTADYEQYF. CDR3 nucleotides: TGTGCCAGCAGCTTAGCTCGGACCGCGGACTACGAGCAGTACTTC.

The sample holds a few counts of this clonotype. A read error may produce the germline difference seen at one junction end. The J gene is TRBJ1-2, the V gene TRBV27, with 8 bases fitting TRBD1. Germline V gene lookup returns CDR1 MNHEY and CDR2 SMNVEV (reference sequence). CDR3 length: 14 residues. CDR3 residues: CASSFKQGDYGYTF. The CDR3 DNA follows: TGTGCCAGCAGTTTTAAACAGGGGGACTACGGCTACACCTTC.

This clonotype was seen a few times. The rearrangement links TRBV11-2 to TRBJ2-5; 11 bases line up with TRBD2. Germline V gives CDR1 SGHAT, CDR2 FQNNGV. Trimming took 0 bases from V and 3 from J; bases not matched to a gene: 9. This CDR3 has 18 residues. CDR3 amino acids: CASSLDLLAGGGKETQYF. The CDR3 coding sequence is TGTGCCAGCAGCTTAGATCTGCTAGCGGGGGGCGGGAAAGAGACCCAGTACTTC.

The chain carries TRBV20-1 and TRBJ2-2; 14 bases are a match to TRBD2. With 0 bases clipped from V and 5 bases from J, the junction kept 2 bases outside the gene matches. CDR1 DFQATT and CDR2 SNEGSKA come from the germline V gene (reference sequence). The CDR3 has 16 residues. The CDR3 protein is CSARDRTSGRTGELFF. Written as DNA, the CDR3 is TGCAGTGCTAGAGATCGGACTAGCGGGAGGACCGGGGAGCTGTTTTTT.

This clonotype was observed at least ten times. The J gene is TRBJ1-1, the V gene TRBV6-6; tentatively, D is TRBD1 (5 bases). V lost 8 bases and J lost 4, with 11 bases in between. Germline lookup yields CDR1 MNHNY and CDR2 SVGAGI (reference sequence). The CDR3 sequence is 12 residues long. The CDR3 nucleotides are TGTGCCAGCTCTACGGGGGGCACTGAAGCTTTCTTT. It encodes CASSTGGTEAFF.

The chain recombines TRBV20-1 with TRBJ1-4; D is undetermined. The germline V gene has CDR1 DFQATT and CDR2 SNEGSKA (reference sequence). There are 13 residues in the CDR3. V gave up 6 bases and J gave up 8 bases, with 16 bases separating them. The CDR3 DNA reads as TGCAGTGCCCACGCCACTTTGGGGGAAAAACTGTTTTTT. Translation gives CSAHATLGEKLFF.

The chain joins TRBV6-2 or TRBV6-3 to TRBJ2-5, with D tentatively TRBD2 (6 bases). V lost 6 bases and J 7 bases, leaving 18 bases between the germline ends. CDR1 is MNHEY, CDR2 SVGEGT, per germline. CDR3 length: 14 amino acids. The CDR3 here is CASRLGLKDATQYF. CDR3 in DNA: TGTGCCAGCAGGCTCGGACTAAAGGATGCGACCCAGTACTTC.

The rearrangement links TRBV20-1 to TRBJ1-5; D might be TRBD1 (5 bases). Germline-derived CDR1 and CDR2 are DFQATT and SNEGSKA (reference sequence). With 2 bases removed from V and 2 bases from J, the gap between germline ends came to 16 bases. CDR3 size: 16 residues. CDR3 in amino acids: CSARNAQGLGNQPQHF. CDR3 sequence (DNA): TGCAGTGCTAGAAACGCCCAGGGTCTGGGCAATCAGCCCCAGCATTTT.

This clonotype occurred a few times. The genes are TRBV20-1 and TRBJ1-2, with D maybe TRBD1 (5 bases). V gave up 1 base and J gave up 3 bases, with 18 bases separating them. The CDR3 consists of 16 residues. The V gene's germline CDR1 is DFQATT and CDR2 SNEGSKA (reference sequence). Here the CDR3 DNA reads TGCAGTGCTAGAGGGAGAGCCGACAGCGAGGACTATGGCTACACCTTC. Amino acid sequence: CSARGRADSEDYGYTF.

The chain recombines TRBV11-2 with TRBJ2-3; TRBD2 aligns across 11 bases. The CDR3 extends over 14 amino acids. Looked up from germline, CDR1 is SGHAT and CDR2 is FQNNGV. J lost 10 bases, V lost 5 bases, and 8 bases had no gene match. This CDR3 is CASSPLAGGNAQYF. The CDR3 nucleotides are TGTGCCAGCAGCCCCCTAGCGGGAGGCAATGCGCAGTATTTT.

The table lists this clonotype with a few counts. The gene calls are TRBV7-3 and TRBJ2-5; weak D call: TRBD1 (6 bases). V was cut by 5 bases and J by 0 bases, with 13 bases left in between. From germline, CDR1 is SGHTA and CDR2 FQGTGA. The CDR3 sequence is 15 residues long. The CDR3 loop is CASSPRGGNQETQYF. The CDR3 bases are TGTGCCAGCAGCCCCAGAGGGGGAAACCAAGAGACCCAGTACTTC.

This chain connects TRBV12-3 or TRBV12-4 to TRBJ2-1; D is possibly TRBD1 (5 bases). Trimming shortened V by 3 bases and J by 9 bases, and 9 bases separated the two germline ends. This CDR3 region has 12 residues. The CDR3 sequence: CASSFKGIEQFF. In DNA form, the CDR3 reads TGTGCCAGCAGTTTTAAGGGGATTGAGCAGTTCTTC.

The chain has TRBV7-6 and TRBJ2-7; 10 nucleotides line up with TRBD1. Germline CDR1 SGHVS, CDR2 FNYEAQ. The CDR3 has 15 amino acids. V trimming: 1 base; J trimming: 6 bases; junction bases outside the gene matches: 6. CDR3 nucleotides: TGTGCCAGCAGCTTAGTGCCGGGACAGGGGAGCGAGCAGTACTTC. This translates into CASSLVPGQGSEQYF.

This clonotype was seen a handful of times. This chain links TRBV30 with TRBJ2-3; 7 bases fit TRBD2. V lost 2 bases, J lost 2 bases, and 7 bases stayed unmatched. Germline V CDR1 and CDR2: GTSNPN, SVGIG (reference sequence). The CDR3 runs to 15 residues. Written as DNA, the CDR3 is TGTGCCTGGAGTCGGGTCAGCGGGGACACAGATACGCAGTATTTT. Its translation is CAWSRVSGDTDTQYF.

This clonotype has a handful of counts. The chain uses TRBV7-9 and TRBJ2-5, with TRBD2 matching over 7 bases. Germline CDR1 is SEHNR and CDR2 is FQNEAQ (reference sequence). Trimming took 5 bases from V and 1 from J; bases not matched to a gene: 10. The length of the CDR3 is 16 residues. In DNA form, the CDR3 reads TGTGCCAGCAGCGCCCAATTGCGGGGGATCCAAGAGACCCAGTACTTC. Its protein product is CASSAQLRGIQETQYF.

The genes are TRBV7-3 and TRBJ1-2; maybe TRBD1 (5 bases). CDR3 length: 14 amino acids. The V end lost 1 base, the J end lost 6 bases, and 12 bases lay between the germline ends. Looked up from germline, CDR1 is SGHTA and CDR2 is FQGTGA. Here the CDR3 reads CASSLRSGRDGYTF. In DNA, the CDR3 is TGTGCCAGCAGCTTAAGGTCGGGCAGGGATGGCTACACCTTC.

The CDR3 sequence is CASSLKQGASYEQYF. CDR3 coding DNA: TGTGCCAGCAGCTTAAAGCAGGGGGCCTCCTACGAGCAGTACTTC. J is TRBJ2-7 and V is TRBV11-2; TRBD1 aligns across 8 bases. The length of the CDR3 is 15 residues. CDR1 SGHAT and CDR2 FQNNGV come from the germline V gene. J was trimmed by 0 bases and V by 2 bases; bases with no gene match: 3.

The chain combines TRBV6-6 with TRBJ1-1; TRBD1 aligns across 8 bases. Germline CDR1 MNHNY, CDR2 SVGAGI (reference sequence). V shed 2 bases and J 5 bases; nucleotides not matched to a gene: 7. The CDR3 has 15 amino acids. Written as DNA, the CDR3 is TGTGCCAGCAGTTACACTACAGGGGGGCAAACTGAAGCTTTCTTT. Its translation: CASSYTTGGQTEAFF.

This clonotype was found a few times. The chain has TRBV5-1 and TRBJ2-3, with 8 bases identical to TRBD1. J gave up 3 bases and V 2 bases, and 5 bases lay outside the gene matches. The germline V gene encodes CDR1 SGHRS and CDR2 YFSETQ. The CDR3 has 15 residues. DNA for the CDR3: TGCGCCAGCAGCTTTCGACAGGGGTGGACAGATACGCAGTATTTT. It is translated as CASSFRQGWTDTQYF.

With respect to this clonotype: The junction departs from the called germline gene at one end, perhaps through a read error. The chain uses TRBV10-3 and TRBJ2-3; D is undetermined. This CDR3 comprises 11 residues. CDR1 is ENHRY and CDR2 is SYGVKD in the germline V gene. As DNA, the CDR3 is TGTGCCATCAGGGGATACGGTGAGCAGTTCTTT. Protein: CAIRGYGEQFF.

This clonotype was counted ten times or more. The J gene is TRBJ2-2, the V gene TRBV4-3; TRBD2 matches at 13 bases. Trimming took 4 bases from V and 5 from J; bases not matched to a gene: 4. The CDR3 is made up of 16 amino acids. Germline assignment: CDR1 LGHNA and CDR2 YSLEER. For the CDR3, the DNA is TGCGCCAGCAGCCCCTGGACTAGCGGGAGTACCGGGGAGCTGTTTTTT. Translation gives CASSPWTSGSTGELFF.

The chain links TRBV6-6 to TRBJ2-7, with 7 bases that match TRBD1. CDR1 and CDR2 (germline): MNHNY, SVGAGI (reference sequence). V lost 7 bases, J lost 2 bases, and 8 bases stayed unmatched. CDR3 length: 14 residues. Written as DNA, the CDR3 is TGTGCCAGCAAGAAGATAGGGGGCCCCTACGAGCAGTACTTC. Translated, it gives CASKKIGGPYEQYF.

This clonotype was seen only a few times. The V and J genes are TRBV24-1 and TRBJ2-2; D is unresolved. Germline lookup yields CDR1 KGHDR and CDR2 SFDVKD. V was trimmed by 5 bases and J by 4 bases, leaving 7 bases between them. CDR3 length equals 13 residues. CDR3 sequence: CATSAPGTGELFF. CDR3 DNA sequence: TGTGCCACCAGTGCCCCAGGCACCGGGGAGCTGTTTTTT.

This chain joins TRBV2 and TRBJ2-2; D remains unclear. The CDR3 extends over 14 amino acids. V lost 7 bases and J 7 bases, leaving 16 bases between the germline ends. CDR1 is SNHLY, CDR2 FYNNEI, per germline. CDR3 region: CASNPGQARGELFF. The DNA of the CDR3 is TGTGCCAGCAACCCTGGGCAGGCCCGCGGGGAGCTGTTTTTT.

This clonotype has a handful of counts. The CDR3 is CASSSGRPYGYTF. CDR3 DNA: TGTGCCAGCAGTTCGGGACGCCCCTATGGCTACACCTTC. The chain links TRBV6-5 to TRBJ1-2; a weak D match, TRBD1 (5 bases). The CDR3 is 13 amino acids. Looked up from germline, CDR1 is MNHEY and CDR2 is SVGAGI. The V end was cut by 4 bases, the J end by 4 bases, with 10 bases between.

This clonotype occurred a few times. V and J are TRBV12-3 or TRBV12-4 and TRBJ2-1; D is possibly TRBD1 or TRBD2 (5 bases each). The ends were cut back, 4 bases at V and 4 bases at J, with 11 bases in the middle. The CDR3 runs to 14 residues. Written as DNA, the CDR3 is TGTGCCAGCAGTTCTGTGGGGGAGTACAATGAGCAGTTCTTC. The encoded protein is CASSSVGEYNEQFF.

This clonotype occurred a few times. The DNA for the CDR3 is TGTGCCAGCAGCTTGGCTGGGACAGGGAACGAGCAGTACTTC. Translation gives CASSLAGTGNEQYF. This chain connects TRBV5-5 to TRBJ2-7; 9 positions agree with TRBD1. This CDR3 comprises 14 residues. Germline V CDR1 and CDR2: SGHKS, YYEKEE (reference sequence). V shed 0 bases, J shed 5 bases, and the junction held 3 bases outside the gene matches.

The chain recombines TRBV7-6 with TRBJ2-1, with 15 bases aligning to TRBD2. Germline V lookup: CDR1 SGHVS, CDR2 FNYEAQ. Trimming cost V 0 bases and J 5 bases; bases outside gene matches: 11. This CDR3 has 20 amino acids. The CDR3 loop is CASSLATRTSGREEDNEQFF. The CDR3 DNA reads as TGTGCCAGCAGCTTAGCGACAAGGACTAGCGGGAGGGAGGAAGACAATGAGCAGTTCTTC.

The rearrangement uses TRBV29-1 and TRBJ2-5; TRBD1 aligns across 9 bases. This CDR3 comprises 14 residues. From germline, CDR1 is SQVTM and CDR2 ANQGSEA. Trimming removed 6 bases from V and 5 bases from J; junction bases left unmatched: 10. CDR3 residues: CSVAKTGGGETQYF. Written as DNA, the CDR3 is TGCAGCGTGGCCAAAACAGGGGGCGGCGAGACCCAGTACTTC.

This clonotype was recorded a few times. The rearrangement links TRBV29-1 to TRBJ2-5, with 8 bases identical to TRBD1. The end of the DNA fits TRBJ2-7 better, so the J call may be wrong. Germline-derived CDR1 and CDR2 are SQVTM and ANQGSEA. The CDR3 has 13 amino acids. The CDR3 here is CSVVGTGDYEQYF. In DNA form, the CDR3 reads TGCAGCGTTGTGGGGACAGGAGACTACGAGCAGTACTTC.